This TCR beta chain was recorded in a study of beta chain features in type 1 diabetes. At the level of the study: Sorted cells examined across all samples numbered roughly 100 million. Study outcomes and limitations: Insertion counts at VDJ junctions were lower in type 1 diabetes patients, who also showed more deletions there. Within each of all four CD4+ subsets, Type 1 diabetes patients had TCRB CDR3s that were moderately but significantly shorter.

Sequencing targeted expressed TCRB transcripts, as all isolated RNA had been reverse transcribed. Sequencing used immunoSEQ multiplex PCR; TCRdb keeps in-frame clones, though not all of them. The sample has over 40,000 clones, under 65% seen once; the top ten hold approximately 2.1%. The CDR3 runs to 16 residues. The germline V gene has CDR1 SEHNR and CDR2 FQNEAQ (reference sequence). Trimming cost V 2 bases and J 1 base, with 14 bases left between them. Turning to this clone: As yet, its antigen is unknown.

This receptor was identified in a woman under 30 in good health. Sequencing was carried out using Tregs from blood. The chain recombines TRBV7-9 with TRBJ2-5; possibly TRBD2 for D (6 bases). CDR3 sequence reads: CASSLRFTGLQETQYF. For the CDR3, the DNA is TGTGCCAGCAGCTTAAGGTTTACGGGACTCCAAGAGACCCAGTACTTC.